The sequence of this TCR beta chain was determined in a study of CD8+ T cells in alopecia areata. Study summary: Severity scoring for treated patients was based on the percentage of affected scalp area. Study-level results: Scalp and blood retained many expanded lesional clones during tofacitinib.

The authors extracted RNA and reverse transcribed it into cDNA as the sequencing template. Only in-frame clones appear in the TCRdb table, and some are missing; sequencing was by immunoSEQ multiplex PCR. Of 200,000 to 250,000 clones listed, about 50% were seen once; the top ten hold 1.6%. The treatment was: oral pan-JAK inhibitor, 5-10 mg twice daily. Of note for this clone: Antigen: not known.

The V end lost 4 bases, the J end lost 8 bases, and 11 bases lay between the germline ends. Per the germline V gene, CDR1 is SQVTM and CDR2 is ANQGSEA. This CDR3 comprises 12 residues. This chain links TRBV29-1 with TRBJ1-4; D is perhaps TRBD1 (5 bases). Sequenced material: CD4+ T cells sorted from blood, taken at week 4, from a patient treated with tofacitinib. This receptor was identified in a human donor with alopecia areata. The CDR3: CSVGSGPEKLFF. The CDR3 DNA reads TGCAGCGTTGGGTCAGGGCCCGAAAAACTGTTTTTT. Combining the CDR3 with reference TRBV29-1 and TRBJ1-4 gives the whole variable domain SAVISQKPSRDICQRGTSLTIQCQVDSQVTMMFWYRQQPGQSLTLIATANQGSEATYESGFVIDKFPISRPNLTFSTLTVSNMSPEDSSIYLCSVGSGPEKLFFGSGTQLSVL.